This T cell receptor beta chain was documented in a study of shared clonotypes between healthy human individuals. The CDR3 sequence is 14 residues long. V was clipped by 0 bases and J by 0 bases, with 4 bases between them. Per the germline V gene, CDR1 is MNHEY and CDR2 is SVGAGI. Measured with immunoSEQ multiplex PCR; TCRdb has only the in-frame clones, and not every one. Among under 200,000 clones listed, 80% to 95% were seen once. The sample comprised naive CD4+ T cells sorted from blood. Specified subset: CD45RA+ positively selected. The TCR sequence derives from a woman aged 25 to 39 in good health. The rearrangement links TRBV6-5 to TRBJ2-3; unclear D gene. The CDR3 region has the DNA TGTGCCAGCAGTTACTCGGGTAGCACAGATACGCAGTATTTT. Amino acids: CASSYSGSTDTQYF.